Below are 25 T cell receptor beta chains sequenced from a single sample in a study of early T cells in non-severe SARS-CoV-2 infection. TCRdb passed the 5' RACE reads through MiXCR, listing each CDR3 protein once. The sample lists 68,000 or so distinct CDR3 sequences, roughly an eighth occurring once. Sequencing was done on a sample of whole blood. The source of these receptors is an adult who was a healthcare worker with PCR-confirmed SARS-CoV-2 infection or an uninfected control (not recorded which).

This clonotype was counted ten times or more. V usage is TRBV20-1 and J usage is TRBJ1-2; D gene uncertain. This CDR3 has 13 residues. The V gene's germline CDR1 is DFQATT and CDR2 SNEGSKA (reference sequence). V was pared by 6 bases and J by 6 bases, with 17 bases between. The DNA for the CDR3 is TGCAGTGCCCTCGGCACGGATCAGGATGGCTACACCTTC. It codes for CSALGTDQDGYTF.

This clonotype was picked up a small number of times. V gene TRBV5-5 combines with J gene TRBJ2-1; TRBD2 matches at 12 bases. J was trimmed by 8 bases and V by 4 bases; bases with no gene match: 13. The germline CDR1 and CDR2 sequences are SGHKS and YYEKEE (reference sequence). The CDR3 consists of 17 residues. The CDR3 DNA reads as TGTGCCAGCAGCCGCGGACTAGCGGGGACGTACATGGATGAGCAGTTCTTC. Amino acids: CASSRGLAGTYMDEQFF.

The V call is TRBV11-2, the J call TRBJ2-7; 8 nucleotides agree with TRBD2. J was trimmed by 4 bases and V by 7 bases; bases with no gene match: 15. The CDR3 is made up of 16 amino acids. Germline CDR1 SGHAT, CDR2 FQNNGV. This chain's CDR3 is CASTPQVAGTRYEQYF. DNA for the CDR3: TGTGCCAGCACCCCTCAAGTAGCGGGGACCCGTTACGAGCAGTACTTC.

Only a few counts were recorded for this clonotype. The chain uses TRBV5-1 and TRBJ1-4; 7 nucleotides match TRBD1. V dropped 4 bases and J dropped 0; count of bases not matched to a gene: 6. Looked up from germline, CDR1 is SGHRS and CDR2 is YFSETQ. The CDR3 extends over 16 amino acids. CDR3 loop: CASSTGDRATNEKLFF. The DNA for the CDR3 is TGCGCCAGCAGCACAGGGGATCGTGCAACTAATGAAAAACTGTTTTTT.

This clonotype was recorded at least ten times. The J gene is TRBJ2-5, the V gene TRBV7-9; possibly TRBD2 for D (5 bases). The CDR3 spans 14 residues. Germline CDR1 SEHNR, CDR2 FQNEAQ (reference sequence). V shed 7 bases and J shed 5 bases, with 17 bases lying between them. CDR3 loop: CASTSGIWEETQYF. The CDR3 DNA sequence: TGTGCCAGCACCTCCGGGATATGGGAGGAGACCCAGTACTTC. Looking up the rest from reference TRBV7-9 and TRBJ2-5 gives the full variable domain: DTGVSQNPRHKITKRGQNVTFRCDPISEHNRLYWYRQTLGQGPEFLTYFQNEAQLEKSRLLSDRFSAERPKGSFSTLEIQRTEQGDSAMYLCASTSGIWEETQYFGPGTRLLVL.

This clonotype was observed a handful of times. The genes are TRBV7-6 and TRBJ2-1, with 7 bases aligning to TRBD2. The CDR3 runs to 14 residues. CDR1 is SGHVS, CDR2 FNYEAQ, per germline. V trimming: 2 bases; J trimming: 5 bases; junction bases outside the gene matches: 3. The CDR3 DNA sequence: TGTGCCAGCAGCTTATATCGGGGGGACAATGAGCAGTTCTTC. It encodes CASSLYRGDNEQFF.

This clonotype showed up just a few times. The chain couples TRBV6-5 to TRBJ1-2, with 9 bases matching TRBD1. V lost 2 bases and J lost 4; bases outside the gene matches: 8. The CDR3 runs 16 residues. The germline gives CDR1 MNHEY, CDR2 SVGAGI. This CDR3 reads CASSYLRGQGGYGYTF. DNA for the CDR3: TGTGCCAGCAGTTACCTCCGGGGACAGGGTGGCTATGGCTACACCTTC.

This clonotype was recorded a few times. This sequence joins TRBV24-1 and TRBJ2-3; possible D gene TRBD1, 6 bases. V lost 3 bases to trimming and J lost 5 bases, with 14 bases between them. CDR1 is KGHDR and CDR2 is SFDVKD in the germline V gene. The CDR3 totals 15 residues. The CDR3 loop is CATSDEDSTLDTQYF. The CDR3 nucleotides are TGTGCCACCAGTGATGAGGACAGCACCCTAGATACGCAGTATTTT.

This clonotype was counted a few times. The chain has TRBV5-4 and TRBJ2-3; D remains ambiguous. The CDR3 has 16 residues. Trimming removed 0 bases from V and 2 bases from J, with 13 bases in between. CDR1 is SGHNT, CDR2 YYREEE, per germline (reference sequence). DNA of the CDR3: TGTGCCAGCAGCTTGGGACTGACTGGCAACACAGATACGCAGTATTTT. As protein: CASSLGLTGNTDTQYF.

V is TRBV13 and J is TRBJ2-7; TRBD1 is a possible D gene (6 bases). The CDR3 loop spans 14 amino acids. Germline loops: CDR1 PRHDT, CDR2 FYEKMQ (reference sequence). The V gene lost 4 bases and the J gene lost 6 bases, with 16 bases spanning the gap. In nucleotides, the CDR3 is TGTGCCAGCAGCTGGAGGCAAGGACAGCTCGAGCAGTACTTC. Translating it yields CASSWRQGQLEQYF.

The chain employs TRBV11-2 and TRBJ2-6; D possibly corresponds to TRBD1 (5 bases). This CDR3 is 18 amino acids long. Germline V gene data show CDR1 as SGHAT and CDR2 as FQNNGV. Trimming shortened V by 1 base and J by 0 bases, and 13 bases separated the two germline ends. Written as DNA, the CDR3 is TGTGCCAGCAGCTTAGCGAAGGGGCGGTACTCTGGGGCCAACGTCCTGACTTTC. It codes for CASSLAKGRYSGANVLTF.

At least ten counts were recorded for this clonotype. CDR3 DNA: TGCGCCAGCAGCTTGGGGGGACAGGACACCGGGGAGCTGTTTTTT. It is translated as CASSLGGQDTGELFF. This rearrangement joins TRBV5-1 to TRBJ2-2; 8 bases are shared with TRBD1. The CDR3 totals 15 residues. Germline values: CDR1 SGHRS, CDR2 YFSETQ. V lost 0 bases, J lost 3 bases, and 1 base stayed unmatched.

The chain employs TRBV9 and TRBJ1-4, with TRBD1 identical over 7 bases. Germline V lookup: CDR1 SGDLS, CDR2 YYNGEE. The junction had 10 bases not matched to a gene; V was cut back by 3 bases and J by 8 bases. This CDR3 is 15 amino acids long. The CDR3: CASSAATGKVEKLFF. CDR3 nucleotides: TGTGCCAGCAGCGCGGCGACAGGGAAGGTGGAAAAACTGTTTTTT.

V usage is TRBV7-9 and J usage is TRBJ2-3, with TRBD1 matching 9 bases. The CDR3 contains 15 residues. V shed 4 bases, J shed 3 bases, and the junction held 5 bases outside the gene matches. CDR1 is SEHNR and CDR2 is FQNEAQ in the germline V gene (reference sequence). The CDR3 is CASSSRTGVTDTQYF. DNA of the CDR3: TGTGCCAGCAGCTCCAGGACAGGGGTAACAGATACGCAGTATTTT.

The CDR3 spells CSVEVVGRHGELFF. In nucleotides, the CDR3 is TGCAGCGTTGAAGTGGTAGGGCGACACGGGGAGCTGTTTTTT. This sequence joins TRBV29-1 and TRBJ2-2; D is undetermined. Germline V lookup: CDR1 SQVTM, CDR2 ANQGSEA. V lost 1 base and J lost 7, with 13 bases in between. The CDR3 totals 14 residues.

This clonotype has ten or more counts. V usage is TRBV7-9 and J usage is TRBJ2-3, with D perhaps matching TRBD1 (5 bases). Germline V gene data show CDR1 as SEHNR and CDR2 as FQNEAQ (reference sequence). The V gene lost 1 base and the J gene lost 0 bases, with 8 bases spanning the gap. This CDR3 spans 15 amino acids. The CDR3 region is CASSLVRGSTDTQYF. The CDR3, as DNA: TGTGCCAGCAGCTTAGTAAGGGGAAGCACAGATACGCAGTATTTT.

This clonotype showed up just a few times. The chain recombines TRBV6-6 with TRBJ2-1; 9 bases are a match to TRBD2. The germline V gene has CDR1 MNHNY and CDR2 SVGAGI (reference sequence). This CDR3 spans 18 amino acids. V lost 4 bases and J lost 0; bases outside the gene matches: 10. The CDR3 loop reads CASSWSGGSSSSYNEQFF. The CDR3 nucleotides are TGTGCCAGCAGTTGGAGCGGGGGGTCTTCTAGCTCCTACAATGAGCAGTTCTTC.

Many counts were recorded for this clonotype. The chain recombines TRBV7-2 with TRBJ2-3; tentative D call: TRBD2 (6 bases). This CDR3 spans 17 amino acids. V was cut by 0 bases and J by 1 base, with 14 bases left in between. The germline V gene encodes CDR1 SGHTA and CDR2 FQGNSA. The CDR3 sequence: CASSLAPAGWGTDTQYF. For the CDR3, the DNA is TGTGCCAGCAGCTTAGCCCCGGCGGGGTGGGGCACAGATACGCAGTATTTT.

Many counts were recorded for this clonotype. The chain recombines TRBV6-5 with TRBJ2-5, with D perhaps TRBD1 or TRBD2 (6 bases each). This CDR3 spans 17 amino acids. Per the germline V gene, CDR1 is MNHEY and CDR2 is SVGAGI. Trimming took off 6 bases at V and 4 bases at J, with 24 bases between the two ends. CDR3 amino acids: CASSLRGLETGLETQYF. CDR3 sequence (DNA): TGTGCCAGCAGCCTACGGGGGCTGGAGACAGGTTTAGAGACCCAGTACTTC.

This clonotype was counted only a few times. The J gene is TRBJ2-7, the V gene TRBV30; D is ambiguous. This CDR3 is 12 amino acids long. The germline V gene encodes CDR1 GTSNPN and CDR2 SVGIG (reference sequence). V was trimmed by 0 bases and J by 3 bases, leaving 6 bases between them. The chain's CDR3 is CAWSVGYYEQYF. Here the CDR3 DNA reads TGTGCCTGGAGTGTAGGCTACTACGAGCAGTACTTC.

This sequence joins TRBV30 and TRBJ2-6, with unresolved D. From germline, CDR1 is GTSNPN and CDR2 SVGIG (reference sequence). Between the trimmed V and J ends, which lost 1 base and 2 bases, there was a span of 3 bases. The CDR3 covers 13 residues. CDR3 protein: CAWSGAGANVLTF. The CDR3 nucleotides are TGTGCCTGGAGTGGAGCTGGGGCCAACGTCCTGACTTTC.

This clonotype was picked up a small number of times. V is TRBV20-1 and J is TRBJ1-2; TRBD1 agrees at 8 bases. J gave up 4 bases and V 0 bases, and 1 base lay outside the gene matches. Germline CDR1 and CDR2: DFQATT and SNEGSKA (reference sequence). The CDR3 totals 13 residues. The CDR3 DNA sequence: TGCAGTGCTAGAGAGGACAGGGTCTATGGCTACACCTTC. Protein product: CSAREDRVYGYTF.

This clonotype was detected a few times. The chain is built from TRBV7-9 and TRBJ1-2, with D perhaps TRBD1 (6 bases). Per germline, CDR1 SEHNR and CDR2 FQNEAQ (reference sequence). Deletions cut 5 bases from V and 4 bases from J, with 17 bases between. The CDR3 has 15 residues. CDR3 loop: CASSPRTAPFYGYTF. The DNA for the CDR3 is TGTGCCAGCAGCCCCCGGACAGCTCCGTTCTATGGCTACACCTTC. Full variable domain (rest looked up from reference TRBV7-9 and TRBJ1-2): DTGVSQNPRHKITKRGQNVTFRCDPISEHNRLYWYRQTLGQGPEFLTYFQNEAQLEKSRLLSDRFSAERPKGSFSTLEIQRTEQGDSAMYLCASSPRTAPFYGYTFGSGTRLTVV.

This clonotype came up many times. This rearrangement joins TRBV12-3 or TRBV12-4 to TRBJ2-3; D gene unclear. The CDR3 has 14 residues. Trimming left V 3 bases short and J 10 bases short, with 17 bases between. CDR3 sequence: CASSLVGSSVAQYF. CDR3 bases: TGTGCCAGCAGTTTGGTCGGATCCTCAGTGGCGCAGTATTTT.

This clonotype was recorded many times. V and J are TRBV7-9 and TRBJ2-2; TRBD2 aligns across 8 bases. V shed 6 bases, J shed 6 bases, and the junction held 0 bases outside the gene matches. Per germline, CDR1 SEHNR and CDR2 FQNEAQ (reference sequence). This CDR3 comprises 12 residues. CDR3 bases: TGTGCCAGCAGAGCGGGGGCCGGGGAGCTGTTTTTT. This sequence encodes CASRAGAGELFF.